These 22 T cell receptor beta chains came from one sample sequenced in a study of cytomegalovirus exposure and HLA in healthy donors. In the PCR, 60 Vbeta and 13 Jbeta primers were used. Here immunoSEQ multiplex PCR was the method, and the copy in TCRdb shows in-frame clones only, minus some. The profile covers about 180,000 clones, with about three quarters appearing a single time and approximately 6% taken by the ten largest. Sequenced sample: PBMCs. Receptors were obtained from a man aged 40-49 years in good health and CMV-seropositive.

The V gene is TRBV11-3, the J gene TRBJ2-3; 12 bases fit TRBD2. V shed 6 bases and J 3 bases; nucleotides not matched to a gene: 4. This CDR3 comprises 15 residues. Germline loops: CDR1 SGHNT, CDR2 YENEEA. Here the CDR3 DNA reads TGTGCCAGCAGTTTCGGACTAGCGGGAACAGATACGCAGTATTTT. This codes for CASSFGLAGTDTQYF.

The chain joins TRBV7-9 to TRBJ1-2; D is possibly TRBD1 (6 bases). Germline V gene lookup returns CDR1 SEHNR and CDR2 FQNEAQ (reference sequence). Trimming stripped 1 base from V and 4 bases from J, with 13 bases between. The CDR3 contains 15 residues. CDR3 in amino acids: CASSLVGDRTYGYTF. As DNA, the CDR3 is TGTGCCAGCAGCTTAGTAGGTGACAGGACCTATGGCTACACCTTC.

The chain has TRBV30 and TRBJ1-6; 7 nucleotides line up with TRBD1. Germline assignment: CDR1 GTSNPN and CDR2 SVGIG (reference sequence). Trimming removed 2 bases from V and 10 bases from J; junction bases left unmatched: 8. CDR3 length equals 14 residues. This CDR3 is CAWSLKQGLSPLHF. In DNA, the CDR3 is TGTGCCTGGAGTCTTAAACAGGGGCTGTCACCCCTCCACTTT.

This chain connects TRBV27 to TRBJ2-2; 12 nucleotides align to TRBD2. The CDR3 consists of 20 residues. J lost 4 bases, V lost 4 bases, and 16 bases had no gene match. Germline CDR1 MNHEY, CDR2 SMNVEV (reference sequence). The CDR3 sequence is CASSSHTRLAGDLGTGELFF. Here the CDR3 DNA reads TGTGCCAGCAGTTCGCACACTAGACTAGCGGGAGACCTGGGCACCGGGGAGCTGTTTTTT.

Only one count was recorded for this clone. V usage is TRBV30 and J usage is TRBJ2-6; 7 bases match TRBD1. The CDR3 contains 15 residues. Trimming at V came to 8 bases and at J to 2 bases, leaving 9 bases not matched to a gene. The germline V gene has CDR1 GTSNPN and CDR2 SVGIG (reference sequence). The CDR3 DNA follows: TGTGCCGCCTCGACCGGGACAGCTGGGGCCAACGTCCTGACTTTC. This gives the protein CAASTGTAGANVLTF.

The genes are TRBV6-5 and TRBJ2-5; 7 positions match TRBD1. The CDR3 sequence is 15 residues long. J gave up 1 base and V 2 bases, and 4 bases lay outside the gene matches. Germline V gene data show CDR1 as MNHEY and CDR2 as SVGAGI. The CDR3 DNA is TGTGCCAGCAGTTACACATGGACAGGCCAAGAGACCCAGTACTTC. It yields the protein CASSYTWTGQETQYF.

The chain combines TRBV5-1 with TRBJ2-2; a possible D gene is TRBD1 (5 bases). Looked up from germline, CDR1 is SGHRS and CDR2 is YFSETQ. V dropped 0 bases and J dropped 5 bases, with 8 bases sitting between them. This CDR3 region has 14 residues. CDR3 sequence (DNA): TGCGCCAGCAGCTTGGGACAGCAGACCGGGGAGCTGTTTTTT. Its protein is CASSLGQQTGELFF.

The CDR3 sequence is CASSFGLASTGELFF. The CDR3 DNA reads TGTGCCAGCAGCTTTGGACTAGCGAGCACCGGGGAGCTGTTTTTT. The chain uses TRBV11-2 and TRBJ2-2, with TRBD2 matching over 9 bases. The CDR3 has 15 residues. Looked up from germline, CDR1 is SGHAT and CDR2 is FQNNGV. Trimming at V came to 3 bases and at J to 4 bases, leaving 3 bases not matched to a gene. Based on the CDR3 plus reference TRBV11-2 and TRBJ2-2, the full variable domain is EAGVAQSPRYKIIEKRQSVAFWCNPISGHATLYWYQQILGQGPKLLIQFQNNGVVDDSQLPKDRFSAERLKGVDSTLKIQPAKLEDSAVYLCASSFGLASTGELFFGEGSRLTVL.

V gene TRBV6-5 combines with J gene TRBJ2-1; D is undetermined. In germline, CDR1 is MNHEY, CDR2 SVGAGI. CDR3 length: 12 residues. The germline V and J ends were trimmed by 5 bases and 9 bases, with 11 bases remaining between them. The CDR3 loop is CASSNSEVEQFF. CDR3 coding DNA: TGTGCCAGCAGTAATAGTGAGGTTGAGCAGTTCTTC.

The count of this clone is one. The genes are TRBV27 and TRBJ2-2; 15 bases align to TRBD2. Per the germline V gene, CDR1 is MNHEY and CDR2 is SMNVEV (reference sequence). V lost 5 bases and J lost 5; bases outside the gene matches: 6. This CDR3 is built from 17 residues. CDR3 nucleotide sequence: TGTGCCAGCAGTCCCTCGGGACTAGCGGGAGGAACCGGGGAGCTGTTTTTT. Translated, it gives CASSPSGLAGGTGELFF.

The chain has TRBV5-6 and TRBJ1-1; 9 bases are shared with TRBD1. CDR1 and CDR2 (germline): SGHDT, YYEEEE. The CDR3 is 15 residues long. The trim removed 4 bases at V and 8 bases at J, leaving 12 bases unmatched. The CDR3 nucleotides are TGTGCCAGCAGCCAATTGGGACAGGGTCTCGCCGAAGCTTTCTTT. It specifies CASSQLGQGLAEAFF.

V gene TRBV9 combines with J gene TRBJ2-7; 10 positions agree with TRBD1. This CDR3 is built from 15 residues. CDR1 is SGDLS and CDR2 is YYNGEE in the germline V gene. The V gene end was trimmed by 4 bases and the J gene end by 5 bases; junction bases not matched to a gene: 9. CDR3 protein: CASSPHPGQGNEQYF. The DNA for the CDR3 is TGTGCCAGCAGCCCGCACCCGGGACAGGGGAACGAGCAGTACTTC.

The chain uses TRBV27 and TRBJ2-5; D remains ambiguous. Looked up from germline, CDR1 is MNHEY and CDR2 is SMNVEV (reference sequence). This CDR3 comprises 13 residues. Between the trimmed V and J ends, which lost 5 bases and 1 base, there was a span of 8 bases. CDR3 loop: CASSPLIQETQYF. CDR3 coding DNA: TGTGCCAGCAGTCCACTCATCCAAGAGACCCAGTACTTC.

The rearrangement links TRBV29-1 to TRBJ2-5; 12 positions agree with TRBD2. The V segment lost 6 bases and the J segment 2 bases; nucleotides outside the gene matches: 22. The CDR3 is made up of 20 amino acids. The germline CDR1 and CDR2 sequences are SQVTM and ANQGSEA. The CDR3 protein is CSVQGMTSGSIVPFQETQYF. CDR3 in DNA: TGCAGCGTCCAGGGGATGACTAGCGGGAGTATAGTCCCTTTTCAAGAGACCCAGTACTTC.

J is TRBJ1-5 and V is TRBV6-1, with D possibly being TRBD1 (5 bases). CDR1 is MNHNS, CDR2 SASEGT, per germline. V lost 5 bases, J lost 0 bases, and 8 bases lay in between. CDR3 size: 14 residues. CDR3 DNA: TGTGCCAGCAGTTCTACAGGTAGCAATCAGCCCCAGCATTTT. The encoded protein is CASSSTGSNQPQHF.

About this clone: One end of the junction fails to match germline, which may point to a read error. The chain carries TRBV2 and TRBJ2-6, with D uncertain. The CDR3 runs to 13 residues. CDR1 and CDR2 from the germline V gene are SNHLY and FYNNEI. The chain's CDR3 is CASSAGEANGLTF. CDR3 nucleotides: TGTGCCAGCAGTGCCGGTGAGGCCAACGGCCTGACTTTC.

The chain carries TRBV11-3 and TRBJ2-1, with 8 bases that match TRBD2. The CDR3 loop spans 15 amino acids. With V trimmed by 5 bases and J by 7 bases, 10 bases remained unmatched. Germline V gene data show CDR1 as SGHNT and CDR2 as YENEEA. CDR3 sequence: CASSPGGSRRNEQFF. In DNA form, the CDR3 reads TGTGCCAGCAGCCCGGGAGGGAGTCGGAGAAATGAGCAGTTCTTC. The entire variable domain, with the rest obtained from reference TRBV11-3 and TRBJ2-1, is as follows: EAGVVQSPRYKIIEKKQPVAFWCNPISGHNTLYWYLQNLGQGPELLIRYENEEAVDDSQLPKDRFSAERLKGVDSTLKIQPAELGDSAVYLCASSPGGSRRNEQFFGPGTRLTVL.

The chain uses TRBV18 and TRBJ2-1; TRBD2 matches 16 bases. Germline loops: CDR1 KGHSH, CDR2 LQKENI. V dropped 3 bases and J dropped 9; count of bases not matched to a gene: 2. This CDR3 contains 15 residues. The CDR3, as DNA: TGTGCCAGCTCACCCGGGACTAGCGGGAGGGGTGAGCAGTTCTTC. It specifies CASSPGTSGRGEQFF.

The genes are TRBV7-3 and TRBJ2-1; possible D gene TRBD2, 6 bases. In germline, CDR1 is SGHTA, CDR2 FQGTGA. The length of the CDR3 is 14 residues. The germline V and J ends were trimmed by 2 bases and 5 bases, with 10 bases remaining between them. The CDR3 loop reads CASSLWGRNNEQFF. The CDR3 nucleotides read TGTGCCAGCAGCTTATGGGGGAGGAACAATGAGCAGTTCTTC.

This chain joins TRBV13 and TRBJ2-3, with D possibly matching TRBD1 (6 bases). The CDR3 runs 13 residues. CDR1 and CDR2 (germline): PRHDT, FYEKMQ (reference sequence). V lost 3 bases, J lost 6 bases, and 10 bases lay in between. The CDR3 nucleotides read TGTGCCAGCAGCTTTGGGCAGGGGGATACGCAGTATTTT. This codes for CASSFGQGDTQYF.

The rearrangement joins TRBV11-2 to TRBJ2-1; 9 nucleotides agree with TRBD2. V was pared by 5 bases and J by 9 bases, with 11 bases of the junction left unmatched. The germline V gene encodes CDR1 SGHAT and CDR2 FQNNGV. CDR3 length: 15 residues. This chain's CDR3 is CASSRRAGGSGEQFF. DNA of the CDR3: TGTGCCAGCAGCCGCCGGGCGGGAGGGTCAGGTGAGCAGTTCTTC.

The chain links TRBV7-8 to TRBJ2-7; D ambiguous. The length of the CDR3 is 13 residues. Germline assignment: CDR1 SGHVS and CDR2 FQNEAQ. V lost 5 bases and J 5 bases, leaving 13 bases between the germline ends. DNA of the CDR3: TGTGCCAGCAGCCCCGTTCTTCGGGACGAGCAGTACTTC. Translated: CASSPVLRDEQYF. The whole variable domain, filled in from reference TRBV7-8 and TRBJ2-7, reads GAGVSQSPRYKVAKRGQDVALRCDPISGHVSLFWYQQALGQGPEFLTYFQNEAQLDKSGLPSDRFFAERPEGSVSTLKIQRTQQEDSAVYLCASSPVLRDEQYFGPGTRLTVT.